These T cell receptor beta chains were read from a single sample in a study of cytomegalovirus exposure and HLA in healthy donors. The protocol was immunoSEQ multiplex PCR, while the TCRdb copy is restricted to in-frame clones and leaves out a portion. The sample has about 210,000 clones; about 82% are singletons. The sample was PBMCs. These receptors were obtained from a man in his thirties or forties in good health and CMV-seronegative. The conserved cysteine and the conserved F or W are not part of the CDR3 here. The order of the fields is J gene, D gene, V gene, CDR3 protein. The D gene is left open where the match is weak.

J: TRBJ2-3
D: -
V: TRBV9
CDR3: ASSVQGSGTDTQY

J: TRBJ2-1
D: -
V: TRBV11-2
CDR3: ASSSMGPSSYNEQF

J: TRBJ2-7
D: -
V: TRBV6-5
CDR3: ASSYAGTYEQY

J: TRBJ2-3
D: -
V: TRBV9
CDR3: ASSSQGLPTDTQY

J: TRBJ2-1
D: -
V: TRBV4-2
CDR3: ASSQDRGWGDNEQF

J: TRBJ2-7
D: TRBD2
V: TRBV7-2
CDR3: ASSSGAGGVAEQY

J: TRBJ1-2
D: -
V: TRBV7-9
CDR3: ASSSGTSGGYT

J: TRBJ2-5
D: TRBD1
V: TRBV7-6
CDR3: ASSKGQGGETQY

J: TRBJ2-7
D: TRBD1
V: TRBV5-5
CDR3: ASIPTRQGTYEQY

J: TRBJ1-4
D: -
V: TRBV4-1
CDR3: ASSQEGLNEKLF

J: TRBJ2-5
D: TRBD2
V: TRBV7-2
CDR3: ASSLGASGGLQETQY

J: TRBJ2-5
D: -
V: TRBV7-2
CDR3: ASSLGTEETQY

J: TRBJ2-7
D: TRBD2
V: TRBV5-4
CDR3: ASSSGGGNYEQY

J: TRBJ2-7
D: -
V: TRBV10-3
CDR3: AISEPGRALSYEQY

J: TRBJ1-6
D: -
V: TRBV28
CDR3: ASSLAGVGSPLH

J: TRBJ2-2
D: TRBD1
V: TRBV5-1
CDR3: ASSPTGTNTGELF

J: TRBJ1-2
D: TRBD1
V: TRBV6-5
CDR3: ASSTRDRGKNGYT

J: TRBJ1-5
D: -
V: TRBV6-1
CDR3: ASSSGIHSNQPQH

J: TRBJ2-3
D: -
V: TRBV5-1
CDR3: ASSFSSSQRSDTQY

J: TRBJ2-7
D: -
V: TRBV4-1
CDR3: ASSQDPGVFTYEQY

J: TRBJ1-5
D: TRBD1
V: TRBV19
CDR3: ASSIGQGETQPQH

J: TRBJ2-1
D: -
V: TRBV7-6
CDR3: ASSLKGGTYNEQF

J: TRBJ2-3
D: TRBD2
V: TRBV10-3
CDR3: AISGSLAGVADTQY

J: TRBJ2-3
D: TRBD2
V: TRBV15
CDR3: ATSGALGGRGADTQY

J: -
D: -
V: TRBV14
CDR3: ASSSSASSYEQY

J: TRBJ2-6
D: -
V: TRBV9
CDR3: ASSALSGSGASVLT

J: TRBJ2-1
D: -
V: TRBV7-9
CDR3: ASSWSGNEQF

J: TRBJ2-1
D: -
V: TRBV10-3
CDR3: AISEAGGEQF

J: TRBJ2-2
D: -
V: TRBV9
CDR3: ASRPGLGFSNTGELF

J: TRBJ2-1
D: TRBD2
V: TRBV4-1
CDR3: ASSQGLGGGTYNEQF

J: TRBJ1-2
D: TRBD1
V: TRBV7-9
CDR3: ASRDKGWDRGRNGYT

J: TRBJ2-3
D: TRBD2
V: TRBV4-1
CDR3: ASSQERRQRGGDTQY

J: TRBJ2-2
D: -
V: TRBV9
CDR3: ASSVELTGNTGELF

J: TRBJ1-2
D: -
V: TRBV2
CDR3: ASYQRARGNYGYT

J: TRBJ1-5
D: -
V: TRBV19
CDR3: ASRRQSNQPQH

J: TRBJ2-7
D: -
V: TRBV7-9
CDR3: ASSPGYEQY

J: TRBJ2-5
D: -
V: TRBV19
CDR3: ASSIVAHETQY

J: TRBJ1-3
D: -
V: TRBV6-1
CDR3: ASSEARGAGNTIY

J: TRBJ1-6
D: -
V: TRBV7-2
CDR3: ASSLVAGMGSPLH

J: TRBJ2-1
D: TRBD2
V: TRBV27
CDR3: ASSTARPSGGYNEQF

J: TRBJ2-1
D: -
V: TRBV6-5
CDR3: ASSYGAVNGNEQF

J: TRBJ1-5
D: -
V: TRBV27
CDR3: ASSLGLWQPQH

J: TRBJ1-1
D: -
V: TRBV19
CDR3: ASSPARGTEAF

J: TRBJ2-7
D: TRBD1
V: TRBV5-8
CDR3: ASSLDRGFYEQY

J: TRBJ2-7
D: TRBD2
V: TRBV28
CDR3: ASNSLLTSAFPEQY

J: TRBJ1-5
D: -
V: TRBV28
CDR3: ASSLENQPQH

J: TRBJ2-7
D: TRBD2
V: TRBV23-1
CDR3: ASRPAGGGGSYEQY

J: TRBJ1-1
D: -
V: TRBV27
CDR3: ASQGGGENTEAF

J: TRBJ2-5
D: -
V: TRBV29-1
CDR3: SVATGSQETQY

J: TRBJ2-7
D: TRBD2
V: TRBV5-1
CDR3: ASSLFVGLGPNEQY

J: TRBJ2-7
D: -
V: TRBV27
CDR3: ASSVGTSIVYEQY

J: TRBJ2-4
D: -
V: TRBV10-3
CDR3: AISEGGSPSDIQY

J: TRBJ1-1
D: -
V: TRBV5-1
CDR3: ASSSSIATEAF